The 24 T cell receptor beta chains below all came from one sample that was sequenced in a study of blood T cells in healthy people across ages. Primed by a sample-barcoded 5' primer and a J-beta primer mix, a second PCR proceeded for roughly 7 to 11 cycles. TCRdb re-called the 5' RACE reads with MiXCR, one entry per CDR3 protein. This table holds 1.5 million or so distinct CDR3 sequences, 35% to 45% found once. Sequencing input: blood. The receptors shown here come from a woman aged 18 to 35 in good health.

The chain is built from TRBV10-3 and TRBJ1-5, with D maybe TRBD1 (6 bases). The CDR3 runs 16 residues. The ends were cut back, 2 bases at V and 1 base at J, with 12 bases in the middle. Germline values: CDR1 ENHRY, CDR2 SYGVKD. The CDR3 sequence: CAISETRTVSNQPQHF. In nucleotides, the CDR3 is TGTGCCATCAGTGAGACTCGGACAGTAAGCAATCAGCCCCAGCATTTT.

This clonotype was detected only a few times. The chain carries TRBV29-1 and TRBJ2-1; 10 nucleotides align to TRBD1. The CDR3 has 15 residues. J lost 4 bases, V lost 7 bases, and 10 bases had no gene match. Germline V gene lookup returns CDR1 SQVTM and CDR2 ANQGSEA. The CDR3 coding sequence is TGCAGCGCTACCCGCCCGGGACAGGGGTACAATGAGCAGTTCTTC. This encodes CSATRPGQGYNEQFF.

The CDR3 DNA reads TGTGCCAGCAGCTTGGGACAGGACCTTAGCAATCAGCCCCAGCATTTT. Protein: CASSLGQDLSNQPQHF. This chain uses TRBV5-6 with TRBJ1-5; a possible D gene is TRBD1 (6 bases). The CDR3 is made up of 16 amino acids. V gave up 0 bases and J gave up 0 bases, with 10 bases separating them. Looked up from germline, CDR1 is SGHDT and CDR2 is YYEEEE.

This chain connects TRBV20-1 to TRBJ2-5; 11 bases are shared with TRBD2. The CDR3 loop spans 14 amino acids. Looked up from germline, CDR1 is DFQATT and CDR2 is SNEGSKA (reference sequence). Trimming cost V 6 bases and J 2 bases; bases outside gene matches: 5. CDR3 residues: CSAALAGEQETQYF. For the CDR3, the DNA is TGCAGTGCGGCACTAGCGGGAGAACAAGAGACCCAGTACTTC.

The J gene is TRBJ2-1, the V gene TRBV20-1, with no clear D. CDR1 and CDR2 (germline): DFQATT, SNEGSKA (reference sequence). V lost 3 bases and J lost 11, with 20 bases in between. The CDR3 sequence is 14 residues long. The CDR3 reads CSASTRAIVGKQFF. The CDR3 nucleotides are TGCAGTGCTAGCACCCGGGCAATCGTTGGCAAGCAGTTCTTC.

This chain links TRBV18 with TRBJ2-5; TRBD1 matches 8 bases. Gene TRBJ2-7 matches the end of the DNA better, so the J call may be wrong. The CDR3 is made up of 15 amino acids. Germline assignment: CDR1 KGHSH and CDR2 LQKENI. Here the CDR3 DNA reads TGTGCCAGCTCACCTCCGTCAGGGGGCAGGAACGAGCAGTACTTC. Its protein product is CASSPPSGGRNEQYF.

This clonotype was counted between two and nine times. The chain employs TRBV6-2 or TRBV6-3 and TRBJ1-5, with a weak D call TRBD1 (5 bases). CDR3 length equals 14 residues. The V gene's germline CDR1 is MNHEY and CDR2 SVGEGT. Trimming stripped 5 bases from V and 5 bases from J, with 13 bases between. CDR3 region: CASSAGTDYQPQHF. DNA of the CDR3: TGTGCCAGCAGTGCTGGGACGGATTATCAGCCCCAGCATTTT.

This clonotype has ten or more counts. The CDR3 nucleotides are TGTGCCAGCAGTACAGGGACACAATACAATGAGCAGTTCTTC. Protein product: CASSTGTQYNEQFF. The chain joins TRBV12-3 or TRBV12-4 to TRBJ2-1; D is possibly TRBD1 (6 bases). Trimming removed 5 bases from V and 4 bases from J, with 12 bases in between. The CDR3 spans 14 residues.

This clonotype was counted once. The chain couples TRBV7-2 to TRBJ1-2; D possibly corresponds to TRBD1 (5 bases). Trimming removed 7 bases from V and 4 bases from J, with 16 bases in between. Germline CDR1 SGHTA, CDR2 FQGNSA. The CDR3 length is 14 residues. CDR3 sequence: CASTLQTATYGYTF. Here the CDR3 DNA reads TGTGCCAGCACCCTGCAGACAGCAACCTATGGCTACACCTTC.

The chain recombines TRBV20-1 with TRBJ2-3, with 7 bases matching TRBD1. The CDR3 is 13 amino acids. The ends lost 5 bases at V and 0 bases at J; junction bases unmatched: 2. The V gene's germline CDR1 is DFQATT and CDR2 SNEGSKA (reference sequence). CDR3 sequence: CSAGQASTDTQYF. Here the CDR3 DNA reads TGCAGTGCTGGACAGGCTAGCACAGATACGCAGTATTTT.

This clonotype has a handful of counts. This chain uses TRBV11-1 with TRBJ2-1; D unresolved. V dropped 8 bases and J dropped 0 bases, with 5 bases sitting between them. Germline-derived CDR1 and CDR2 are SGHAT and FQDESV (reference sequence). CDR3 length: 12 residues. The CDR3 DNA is TGTGCCAGCTGCGACTCCTACAATGAGCAGTTCTTC. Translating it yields CASCDSYNEQFF.

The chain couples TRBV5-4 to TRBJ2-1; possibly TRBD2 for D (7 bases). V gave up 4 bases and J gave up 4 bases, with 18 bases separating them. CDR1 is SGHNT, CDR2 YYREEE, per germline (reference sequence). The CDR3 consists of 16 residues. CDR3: CASSGQRGTTYNEQFF. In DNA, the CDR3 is TGTGCCAGCAGCGGACAGCGGGGCACAACATACAATGAGCAGTTCTTC.

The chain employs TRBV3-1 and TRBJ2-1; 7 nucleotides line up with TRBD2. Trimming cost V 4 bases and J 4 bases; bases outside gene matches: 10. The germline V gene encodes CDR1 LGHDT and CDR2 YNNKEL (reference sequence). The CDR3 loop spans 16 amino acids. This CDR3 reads CASSRAGTKLYNEQFF. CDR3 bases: TGTGCCAGCAGCCGGGCCGGGACTAAACTTTACAATGAGCAGTTCTTC.

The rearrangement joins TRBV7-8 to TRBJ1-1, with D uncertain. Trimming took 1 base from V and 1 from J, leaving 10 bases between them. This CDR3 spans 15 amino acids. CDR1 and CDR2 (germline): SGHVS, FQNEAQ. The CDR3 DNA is TGTGCCAGCAGCTTAGTTAGCCGATCGAACACTGAAGCTTTCTTT. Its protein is CASSLVSRSNTEAFF.

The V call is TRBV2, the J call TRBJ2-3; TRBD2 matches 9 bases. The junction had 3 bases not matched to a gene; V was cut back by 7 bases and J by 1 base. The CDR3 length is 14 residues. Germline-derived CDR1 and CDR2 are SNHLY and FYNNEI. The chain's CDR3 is CASTIAGGTDTQYF. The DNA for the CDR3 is TGTGCCAGCACAATAGCGGGGGGCACAGATACGCAGTATTTT.

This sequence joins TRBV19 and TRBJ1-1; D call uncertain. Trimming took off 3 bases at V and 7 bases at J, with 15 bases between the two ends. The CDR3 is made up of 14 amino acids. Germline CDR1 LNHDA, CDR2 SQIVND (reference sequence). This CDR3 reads CASSIDAGRGEAFF. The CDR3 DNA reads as TGTGCCAGTAGTATCGATGCAGGCCGAGGTGAAGCTTTCTTT.

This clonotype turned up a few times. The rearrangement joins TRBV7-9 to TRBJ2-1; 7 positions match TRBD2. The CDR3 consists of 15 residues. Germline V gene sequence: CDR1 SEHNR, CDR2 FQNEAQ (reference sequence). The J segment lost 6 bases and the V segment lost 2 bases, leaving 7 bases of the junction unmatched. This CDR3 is CASSLLAGDRNEQFF. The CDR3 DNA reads TGTGCCAGCAGCTTACTGGCGGGAGATCGCAATGAGCAGTTCTTC.

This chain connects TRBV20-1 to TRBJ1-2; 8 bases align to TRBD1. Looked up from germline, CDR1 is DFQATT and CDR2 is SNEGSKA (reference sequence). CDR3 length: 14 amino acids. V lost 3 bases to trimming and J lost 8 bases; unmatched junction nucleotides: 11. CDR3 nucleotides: TGCAGTGCTAGTGGGGGACAGGTTGATAGGGGCTACACCTTC. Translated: CSASGGQVDRGYTF.

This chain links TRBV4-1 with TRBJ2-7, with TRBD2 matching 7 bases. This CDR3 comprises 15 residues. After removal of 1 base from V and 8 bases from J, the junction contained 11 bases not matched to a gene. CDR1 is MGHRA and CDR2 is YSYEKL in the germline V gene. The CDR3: CASSQVRGRAEKQYF. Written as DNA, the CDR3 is TGCGCCAGCAGCCAAGTTCGAGGGAGGGCTGAAAAGCAGTACTTC.

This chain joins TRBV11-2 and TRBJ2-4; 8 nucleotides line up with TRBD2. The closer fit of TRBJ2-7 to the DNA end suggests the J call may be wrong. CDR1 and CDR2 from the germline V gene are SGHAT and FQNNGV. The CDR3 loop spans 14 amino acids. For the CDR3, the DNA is TGTGCCAGCAGCTTGGGACTAGGAGGAGGCGAGCAGTACTTC. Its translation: CASSLGLGGGEQYF.

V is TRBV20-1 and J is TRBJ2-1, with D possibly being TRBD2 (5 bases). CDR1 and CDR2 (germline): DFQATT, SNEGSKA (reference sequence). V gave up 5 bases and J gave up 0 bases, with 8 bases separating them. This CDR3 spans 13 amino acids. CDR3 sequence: CSAEDSSYNEQFF. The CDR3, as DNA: TGCAGTGCTGAGGACTCCTCCTACAATGAGCAGTTCTTC.

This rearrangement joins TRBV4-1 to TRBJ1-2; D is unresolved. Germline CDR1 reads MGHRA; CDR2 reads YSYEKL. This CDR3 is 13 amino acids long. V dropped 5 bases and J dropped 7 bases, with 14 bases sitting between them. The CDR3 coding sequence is TGCGCCAGCAGCAGGACGGTCTGGTCTGGCTACACCTTC. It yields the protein CASSRTVWSGYTF.

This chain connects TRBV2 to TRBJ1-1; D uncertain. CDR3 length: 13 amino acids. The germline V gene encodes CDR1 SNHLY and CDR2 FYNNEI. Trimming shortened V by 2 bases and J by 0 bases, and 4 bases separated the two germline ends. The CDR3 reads CASSERLNTEAFF. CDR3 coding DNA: TGTGCCAGCAGTGAACGGTTGAACACTGAAGCTTTCTTT. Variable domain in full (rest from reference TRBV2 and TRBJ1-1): EPEVTQTPSHQVTQMGQEVILRCVPISNHLYFYWYRQILGQKVEFLVSFYNNEISEKSEIFDDQFSVERPDGSNFTLKIRSTKLEDSAMYFCASSERLNTEAFFGQGTRLTVV.

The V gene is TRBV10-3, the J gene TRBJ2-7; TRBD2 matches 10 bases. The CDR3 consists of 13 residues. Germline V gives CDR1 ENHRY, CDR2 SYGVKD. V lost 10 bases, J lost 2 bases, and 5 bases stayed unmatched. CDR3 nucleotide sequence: TGTGCCAGACGGACTAGCGGTGCCTACGAGCAGTACTTC. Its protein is CARRTSGAYEQYF.